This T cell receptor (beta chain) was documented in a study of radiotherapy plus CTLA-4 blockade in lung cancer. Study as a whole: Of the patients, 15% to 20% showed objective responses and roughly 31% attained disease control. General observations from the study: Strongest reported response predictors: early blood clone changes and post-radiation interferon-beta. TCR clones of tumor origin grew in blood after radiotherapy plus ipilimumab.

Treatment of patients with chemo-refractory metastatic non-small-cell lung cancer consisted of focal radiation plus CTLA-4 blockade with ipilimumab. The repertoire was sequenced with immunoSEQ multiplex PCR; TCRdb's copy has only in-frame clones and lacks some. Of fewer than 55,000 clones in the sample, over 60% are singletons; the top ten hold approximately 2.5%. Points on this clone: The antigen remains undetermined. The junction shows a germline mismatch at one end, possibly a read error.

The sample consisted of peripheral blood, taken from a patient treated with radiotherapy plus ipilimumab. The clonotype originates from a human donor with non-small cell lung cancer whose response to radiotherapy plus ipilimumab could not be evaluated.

The CDR3 loop reads CASTLGVGETQYF. CDR3 DNA: TGCGCCAGCACCTTGGGGGTCGGGGAGACCCAGTACTTC. The genes are TRBV5-1 and TRBJ2-5; D is possibly TRBD1 or TRBD2 (5 bases each). Per germline, CDR1 SGHRS and CDR2 YFSETQ. The CDR3 runs to 13 residues.